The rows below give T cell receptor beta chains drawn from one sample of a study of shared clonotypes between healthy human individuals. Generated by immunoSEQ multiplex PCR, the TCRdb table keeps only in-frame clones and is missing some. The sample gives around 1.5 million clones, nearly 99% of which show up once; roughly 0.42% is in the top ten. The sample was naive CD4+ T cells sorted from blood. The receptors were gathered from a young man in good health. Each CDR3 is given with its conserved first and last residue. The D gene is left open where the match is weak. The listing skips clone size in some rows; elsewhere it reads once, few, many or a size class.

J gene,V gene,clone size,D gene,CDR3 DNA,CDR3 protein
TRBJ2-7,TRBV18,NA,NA,TGTGCCAGCTCACCTCAGGGGCTCAACTATCACTACGAGCAGTACTTC,CASSPQGLNYHYEQYF
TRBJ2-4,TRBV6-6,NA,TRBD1,TGTGCCAGCTACGGACAGGAAGCCAAAAACATTCAGTACTTC,CASYGQEAKNIQYF
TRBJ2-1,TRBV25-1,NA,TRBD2,TGTGCCAGCAGGCTAGCGGGAGAGGGGGGGGAGTCGTTCTTC,CASRLAGEGGESFF
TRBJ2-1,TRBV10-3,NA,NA,TGTGCCATCAGCCTAAACAATGAGCAGTTCTTC,CAISLNNEQFF
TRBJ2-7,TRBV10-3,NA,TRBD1,TGTGCCATCAGGAGACAGGGTGGCGAGCAGTACTTC,CAIRRQGGEQYF
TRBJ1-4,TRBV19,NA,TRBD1,TGTGCCAGTAGTACGTCAGGATTGGGGTCAGGGGGCCTGACTAATGAAAAACTGTTTTTT,CASSTSGLGSGGLTNEKLFF
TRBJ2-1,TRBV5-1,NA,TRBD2,TGCGCCAGCAGCACACTAGCGGGAGAATCAGGGGAGCAGTTCTTC,CASSTLAGESGEQFF
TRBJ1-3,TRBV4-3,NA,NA,TGCGCCAGCAGCCAAGAGAGGGTTCTGGGAAACACCATATATTTT,CASSQERVLGNTIYF
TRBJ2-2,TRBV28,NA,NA,TGTGCCACCTCCGGGACCTCGAACACCGGGGAGCTGTTTTTT,CATSGTSNTGELFF
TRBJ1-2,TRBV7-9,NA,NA,TGTGCCAGCAGCTTAGACCCCGGTAGCTATGGCTACACCTTC,CASSLDPGSYGYTF
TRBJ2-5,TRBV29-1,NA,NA,TGCAGCGGTAGGGAAGAGACCCAGTACTTC,CSGREETQYF
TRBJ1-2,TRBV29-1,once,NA,TGCAGCGAGTCAGGGGGCTACACCTTC,CSESGGYTF